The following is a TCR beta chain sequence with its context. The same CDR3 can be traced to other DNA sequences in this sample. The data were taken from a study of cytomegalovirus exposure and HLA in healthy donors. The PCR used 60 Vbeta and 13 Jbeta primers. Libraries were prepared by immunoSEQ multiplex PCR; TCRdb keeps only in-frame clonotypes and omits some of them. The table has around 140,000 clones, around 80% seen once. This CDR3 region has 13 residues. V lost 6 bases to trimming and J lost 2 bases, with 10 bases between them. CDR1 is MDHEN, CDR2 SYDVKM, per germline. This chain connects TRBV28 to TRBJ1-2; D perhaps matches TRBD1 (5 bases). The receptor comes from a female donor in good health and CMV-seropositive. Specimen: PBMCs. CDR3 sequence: CASSPPGNYGYTF. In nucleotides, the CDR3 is TGTGCCAGCAGCCCCCCAGGGAACTATGGCTACACCTTC.